Below, one TCR beta chain is given with its context. Original handling: Counts of nucleated cells, estimated from reference gene primer amplification, were obtained. Clones were sequenced by immunoSEQ multiplex PCR, and TCRdb holds only the in-frame ones, with some missing. The V and J calls and clone size are taken from that table; D and trimming were inferred from the DNA. The data hold fewer than 120,000 clones, with roughly 82% observed a single time. This specimen comes from a study of blood T cell repertoires in COVID-19. Looking at the study overall: Sites across the United States, Italy and Spain contributed samples from acute and convalescent COVID-19. T cells, B-cell-depleted T cells, or PBMCs supplied cDNA or gDNA.

In germline, CDR1 is MNHEY, CDR2 SVGAGI. V was cut by 6 bases and J by 2 bases, with 12 bases left in between. The CDR3 sequence is 14 residues long. The sample comprised peripheral blood. The J gene is TRBJ2-3, the V gene TRBV6-5; possibly TRBD2 for D (5 bases). The source of this sequence is a woman in her sixties with acute or convalescent COVID-19. CDR3 nucleotide sequence: TGTGCCAGCAGAACCGGGATAGACACAGATACGCAGTATTTT. Translated: CASRTGIDTDTQYF.